Listed below are T cell receptor beta chains from one sample, sequenced in a study of blood T cell repertoires in COVID-19. Some clones are missing from TCRdb's copy, which holds only in-frame ones; the method was immunoSEQ multiplex PCR. The sample gives over 300,000 clones, 89% of which show up once; 5% to 7% is in the top ten. Input material: peripheral blood. These TCRs come from a man younger than 30 who had recovered from COVID-19. The CDR3 runs from the conserved cysteine through the conserved F or W. D genes are given only for firm matches. Not all rows give a size; the values are once, few, many and, for expanded clones, a class.

CDR3 DNA | CDR3 protein | J gene | D gene | V gene | clone size
TGTGCCAGCACCCTAGGGGTCTCCTACGAGCAGTACTTC | CASTLGVSYEQYF | TRBJ2-7 | . | TRBV6-6 | .
TGTGCCAGCAGCCGGGGGGATGGCTACACCTTC | CASSRGDGYTF | TRBJ1-2 | . | TRBV3-1/TRBV3-2 | .
TGTGCCAGCAGCTCTCACAACGGGAATGAGCGGCACTTC | CASSSHNGNERHF | TRBJ2-7 | . | TRBV7-2 | .
TGTGCCAGCAGCGTTAGCGGGAGCATCAATGAGCAGTTCTTC | CASSVSGSINEQFF | TRBJ2-1 | TRBD2 | TRBV9 | .
TGCGCCAGCAGCTATAGTTCTCTAGGTACGCAGTATTTT | CASSYSSLGTQYF | TRBJ2-3 | . | TRBV5-1 | .
TGTGCCAGCAGCCAAGCTTCGGGGACTGAAGCTTTCTTT | CASSQASGTEAFF | TRBJ1-1 | . | TRBV4-2 | .
TGTGCCAGCAGCTCCAGGACAGGGGAGAACGGTAACGAGCAGTACTTC | CASSSRTGENGNEQYF | TRBJ2-7 | TRBD1 | TRBV5-4 | .
TGTGCCAGCAGCTTAGCCGGGTCTGGAAACACCATATATTTT | CASSLAGSGNTIYF | TRBJ1-3 | . | TRBV11-2 | .
TGTGCCAGCTCACCTTGGGGGGAGCGGGAGATCAATGAGCAGTTCTTC | CASSPWGEREINEQFF | TRBJ2-1 | TRBD2 | TRBV18 | .
TGTGCCAGCACCTGGACAGGGAGTGAAAAACTGTTTTTT | CASTWTGSEKLFF | TRBJ1-4 | TRBD1 | TRBV3-1/TRBV3-2 | .
TGTGCCAGCAGCCCCAGGGTCACCGGGGAGCTGTTTTTT | CASSPRVTGELFF | TRBJ2-2 | . | TRBV7-9 | .
TGTGCCAGCAGCTTAGACAGCTCCTATAATTCACCCCTCCACTTT | CASSLDSSYNSPLHF | TRBJ1-6 | . | TRBV11-2 | .
TGTGCCAGCAGCTTAACACTAGCGGGAGGGCCCACCGGGGAGCTGTTTTTT | CASSLTLAGGPTGELFF | TRBJ2-2 | TRBD2 | TRBV7-3 | .
TGCGCCAGCACCCGGGATAGCGGGAGGGATGAGCAGTTCTTC | CASTRDSGRDEQFF | TRBJ2-1 | TRBD2 | TRBV4-1 | once
TGTGCCAGCAGCCAAGATCTCGGGCTAGCCTCCTACGAGCAGTACTTC | CASSQDLGLASYEQYF | TRBJ2-7 | . | TRBV3-1/TRBV3-2 | .
TGTGCCTGGAGTGGGGGGGGCAATCAGCCCCAGCATTTT | CAWSGGGNQPQHF | TRBJ1-5 | . | TRBV30 | .
TGTGCCAGCAGTTACCTAGTGGGAGATACGCAGTATTTT | CASSYLVGDTQYF | TRBJ2-3 | . | TRBV6-2/TRBV6-3 | .